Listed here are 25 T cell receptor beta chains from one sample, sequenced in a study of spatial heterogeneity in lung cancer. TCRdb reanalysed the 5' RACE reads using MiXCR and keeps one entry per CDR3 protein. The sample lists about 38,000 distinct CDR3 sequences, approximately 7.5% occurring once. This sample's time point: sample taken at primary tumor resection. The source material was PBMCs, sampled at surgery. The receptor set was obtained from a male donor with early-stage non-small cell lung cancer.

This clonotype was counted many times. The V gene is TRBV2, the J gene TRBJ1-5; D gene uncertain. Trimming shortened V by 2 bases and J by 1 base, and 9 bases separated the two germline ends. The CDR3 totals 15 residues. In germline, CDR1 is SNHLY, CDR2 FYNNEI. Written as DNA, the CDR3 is TGTGCCAGCAGTGAAAACTTAGGGAGCAATCAGCCCCAGCATTTT. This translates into CASSENLGSNQPQHF.

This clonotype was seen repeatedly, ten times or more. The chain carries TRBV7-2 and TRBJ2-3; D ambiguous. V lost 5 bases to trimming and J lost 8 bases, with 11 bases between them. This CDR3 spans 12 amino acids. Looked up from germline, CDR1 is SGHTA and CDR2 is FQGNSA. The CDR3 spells CASSPASRTQYF. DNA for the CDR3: TGTGCCAGCAGCCCCGCGTCACGTACGCAGTATTTT.

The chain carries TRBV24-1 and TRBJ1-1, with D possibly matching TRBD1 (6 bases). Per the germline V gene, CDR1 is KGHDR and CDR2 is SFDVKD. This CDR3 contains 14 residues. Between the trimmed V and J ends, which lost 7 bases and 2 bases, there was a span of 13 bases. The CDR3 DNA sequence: TGTGCCACCAGGCCCCAGGGGAGAAACACTGAAGCTTTCTTT. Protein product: CATRPQGRNTEAFF.

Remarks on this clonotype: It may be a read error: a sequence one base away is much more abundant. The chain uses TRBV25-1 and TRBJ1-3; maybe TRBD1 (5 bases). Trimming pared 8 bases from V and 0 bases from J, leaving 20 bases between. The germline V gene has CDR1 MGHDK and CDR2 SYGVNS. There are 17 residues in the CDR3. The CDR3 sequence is CASCALGGPRSGNTIYF. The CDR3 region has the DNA TGTGCCAGCTGTGCATTGGGGGGACCTCGCTCTGGAAACACCATATATTTT.

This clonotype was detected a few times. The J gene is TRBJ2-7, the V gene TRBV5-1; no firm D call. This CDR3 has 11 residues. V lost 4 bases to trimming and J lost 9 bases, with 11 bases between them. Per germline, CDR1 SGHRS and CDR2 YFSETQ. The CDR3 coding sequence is TGCGCCAGCAGCGCTGGATCCGCGCAGTACTTC. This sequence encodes CASSAGSAQYF.

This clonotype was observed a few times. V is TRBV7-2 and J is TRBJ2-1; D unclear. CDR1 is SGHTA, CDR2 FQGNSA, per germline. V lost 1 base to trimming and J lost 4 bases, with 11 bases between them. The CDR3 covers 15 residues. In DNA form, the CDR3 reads TGTGCCAGCAGCTTAGTCGGCGGAGCTTACAATGAGCAGTTCTTC. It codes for CASSLVGGAYNEQFF. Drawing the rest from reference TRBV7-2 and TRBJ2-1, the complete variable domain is GAGVSQSPSNKVTEKGKDVELRCDPISGHTALYWYRQSLGQGLEFLIYFQGNSAPDKSGLPSDRFSAERTGGSVSTLTIQRTQQEDSAVYLCASSLVGGAYNEQFFGPGTRLTVL.

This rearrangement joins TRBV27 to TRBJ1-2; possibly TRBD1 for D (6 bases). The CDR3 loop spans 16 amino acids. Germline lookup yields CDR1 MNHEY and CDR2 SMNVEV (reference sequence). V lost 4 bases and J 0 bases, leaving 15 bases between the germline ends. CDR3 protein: CASSSFPDSTNYGYTF. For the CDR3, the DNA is TGTGCCAGCAGTTCCTTCCCGGACAGTACTAACTATGGCTACACCTTC.

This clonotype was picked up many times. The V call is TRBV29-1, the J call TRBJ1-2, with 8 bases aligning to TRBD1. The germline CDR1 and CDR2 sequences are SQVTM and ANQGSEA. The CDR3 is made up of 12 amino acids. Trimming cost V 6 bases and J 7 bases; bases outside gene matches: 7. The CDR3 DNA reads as TGCAGCGTCGTCGGACAGGGCTCTGGCTACACCTTC. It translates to CSVVGQGSGYTF.

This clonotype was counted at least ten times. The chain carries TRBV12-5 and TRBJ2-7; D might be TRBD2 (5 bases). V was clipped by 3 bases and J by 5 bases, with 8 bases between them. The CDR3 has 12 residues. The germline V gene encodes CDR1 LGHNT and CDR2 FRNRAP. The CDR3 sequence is CASGFEGNEQYF. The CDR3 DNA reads TGTGCTAGTGGTTTTGAGGGTAACGAGCAGTACTTC.

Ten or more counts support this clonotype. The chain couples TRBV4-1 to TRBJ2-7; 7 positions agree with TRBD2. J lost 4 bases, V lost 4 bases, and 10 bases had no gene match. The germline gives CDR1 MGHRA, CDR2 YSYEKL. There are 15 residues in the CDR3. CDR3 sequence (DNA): TGCGCCAGCAGCCTAGATCCTAGCGGAGGTTACGAGCAGTACGTC. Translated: CASSLDPSGGYEQYV.

This CDR3 is CASSSGTGGEHQPQHF. The CDR3, as DNA: TGTGCCAGCAGTTCCGGGACAGGGGGCGAGCATCAGCCCCAGCATTTT. The V and J genes are TRBV6-5 and TRBJ1-5; 12 bases align to TRBD1. This CDR3 has 16 residues. Trimming at V came to 4 bases and at J to 5 bases, leaving 6 bases not matched to a gene. The germline V gene has CDR1 MNHEY and CDR2 SVGAGI.

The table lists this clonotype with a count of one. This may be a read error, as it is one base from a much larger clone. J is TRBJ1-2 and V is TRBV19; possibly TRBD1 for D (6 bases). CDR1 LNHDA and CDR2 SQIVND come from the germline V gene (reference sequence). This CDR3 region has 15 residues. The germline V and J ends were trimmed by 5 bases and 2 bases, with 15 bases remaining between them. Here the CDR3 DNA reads TGTGCCAGTAGTCCCGGCAGGGGAGGCAACTATGGCTACACCTTC. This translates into CASSPGRGGNYGYTF.

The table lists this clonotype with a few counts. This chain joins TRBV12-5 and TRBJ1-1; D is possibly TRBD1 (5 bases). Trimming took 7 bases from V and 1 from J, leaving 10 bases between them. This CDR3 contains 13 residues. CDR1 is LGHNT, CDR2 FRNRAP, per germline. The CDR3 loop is CASAPRGNTEAFF. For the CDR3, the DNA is TGTGCTAGTGCCCCGAGGGGGAACACTGAAGCTTTCTTT.

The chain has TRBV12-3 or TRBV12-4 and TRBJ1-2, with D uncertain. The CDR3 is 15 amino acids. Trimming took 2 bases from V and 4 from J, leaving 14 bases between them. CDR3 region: CASSLYPADIYGYTF. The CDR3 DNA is TGTGCCAGCAGTTTATACCCGGCAGACATCTATGGCTACACCTTC.

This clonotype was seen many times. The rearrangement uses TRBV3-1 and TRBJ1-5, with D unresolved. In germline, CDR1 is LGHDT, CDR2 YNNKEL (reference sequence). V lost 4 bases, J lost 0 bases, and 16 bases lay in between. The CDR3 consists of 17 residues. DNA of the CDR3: TGTGCCAGCAGCCGGGGAACAGAAAGATATAGCAATCAGCCCCAGCATTTT. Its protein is CASSRGTERYSNQPQHF.

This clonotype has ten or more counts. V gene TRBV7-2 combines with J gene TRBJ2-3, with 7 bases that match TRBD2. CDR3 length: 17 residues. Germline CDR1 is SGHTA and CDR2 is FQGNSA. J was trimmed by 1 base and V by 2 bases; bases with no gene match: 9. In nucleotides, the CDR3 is TGTGCCAGCAGCTTAATGGCTAGCGGAGTGGGCACAGATACGCAGTATTTT. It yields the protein CASSLMASGVGTDTQYF.

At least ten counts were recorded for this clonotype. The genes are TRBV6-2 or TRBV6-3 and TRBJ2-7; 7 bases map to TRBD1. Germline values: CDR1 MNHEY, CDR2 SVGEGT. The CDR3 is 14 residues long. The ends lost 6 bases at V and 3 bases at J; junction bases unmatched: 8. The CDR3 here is CASSETGLFYEQYF. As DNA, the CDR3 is TGTGCCAGCAGCGAGACAGGGCTGTTCTACGAGCAGTACTTC.

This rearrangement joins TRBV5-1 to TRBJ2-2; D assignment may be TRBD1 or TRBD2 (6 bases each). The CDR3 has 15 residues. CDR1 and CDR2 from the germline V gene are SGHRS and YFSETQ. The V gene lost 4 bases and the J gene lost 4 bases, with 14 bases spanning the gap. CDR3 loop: CASSPSGGGTGELFF. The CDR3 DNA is TGCGCCAGCAGCCCGAGCGGAGGGGGCACCGGGGAGCTGTTTTTT.

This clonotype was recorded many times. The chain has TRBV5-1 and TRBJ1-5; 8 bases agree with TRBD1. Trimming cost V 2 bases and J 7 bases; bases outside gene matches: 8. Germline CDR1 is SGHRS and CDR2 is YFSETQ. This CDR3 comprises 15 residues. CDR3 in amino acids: CASSLGTGQEQPQHF. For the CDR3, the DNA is TGCGCCAGCAGCTTAGGGACAGGCCAAGAGCAGCCCCAGCATTTT.

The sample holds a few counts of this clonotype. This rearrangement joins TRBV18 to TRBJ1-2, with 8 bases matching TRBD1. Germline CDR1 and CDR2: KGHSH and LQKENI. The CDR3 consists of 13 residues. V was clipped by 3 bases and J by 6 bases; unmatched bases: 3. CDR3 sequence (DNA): TGTGCCAGCTCACCCAAGACAGGGGATGGCTACACCTTC. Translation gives CASSPKTGDGYTF.

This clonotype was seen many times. The CDR3 reads CASSVSLANEQFF. As DNA, the CDR3 is TGTGCCAGCAGTGTTAGCTTGGCCAATGAGCAGTTCTTC. This chain links TRBV25-1 with TRBJ2-1; D is unclear. Germline V gene data show CDR1 as MGHDK and CDR2 as SYGVNS. Trimming pared 4 bases from V and 6 bases from J, leaving 10 bases between. The CDR3 totals 13 residues. The whole variable domain, filled in from reference TRBV25-1 and TRBJ2-1, reads EADIYQTPRYLVIGTGKKITLECSQTMGHDKMYWYQQDPGMELHLIHYSYGVNSTEKGDLSSESTVSRIRTEHFPLTLESARPSHTSQYLCASSVSLANEQFFGPGTRLTVL.

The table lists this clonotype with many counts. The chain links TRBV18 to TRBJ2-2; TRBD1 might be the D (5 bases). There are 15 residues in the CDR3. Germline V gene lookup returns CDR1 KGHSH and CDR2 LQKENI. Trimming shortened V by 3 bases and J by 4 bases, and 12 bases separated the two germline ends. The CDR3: CASSPTDDSTGELFF. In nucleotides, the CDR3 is TGTGCCAGCTCACCGACAGACGACAGCACCGGGGAGCTGTTTTTT.

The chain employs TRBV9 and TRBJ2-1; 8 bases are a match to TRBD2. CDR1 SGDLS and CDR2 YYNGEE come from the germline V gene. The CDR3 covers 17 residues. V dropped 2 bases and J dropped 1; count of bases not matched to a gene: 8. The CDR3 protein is CASSVTGGGTSYNEQFF. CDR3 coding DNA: TGTGCCAGCAGCGTCACGGGCGGGGGGACTTCCTACAATGAGCAGTTCTTC.

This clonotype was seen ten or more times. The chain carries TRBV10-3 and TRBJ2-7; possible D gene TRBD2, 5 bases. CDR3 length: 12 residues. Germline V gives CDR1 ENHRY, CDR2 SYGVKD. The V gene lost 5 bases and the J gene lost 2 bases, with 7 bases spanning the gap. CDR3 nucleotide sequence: TGTGCCATCAGTCCGAGGGCCTACGAGCAGTACTTC. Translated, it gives CAISPRAYEQYF.

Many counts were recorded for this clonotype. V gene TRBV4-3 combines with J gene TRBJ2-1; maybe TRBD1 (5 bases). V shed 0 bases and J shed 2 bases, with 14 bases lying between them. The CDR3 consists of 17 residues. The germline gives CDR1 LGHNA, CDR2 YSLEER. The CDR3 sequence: CASSQEWGRATYNEQFF. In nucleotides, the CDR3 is TGCGCCAGCAGCCAAGAGTGGGGCAGGGCCACCTACAATGAGCAGTTCTTC.